The source of this T cell receptor beta chain is a study of T cell responses to AZD1222 COVID-19 vaccine. Per the germline V gene, CDR1 is MNHNY and CDR2 is SVGAGI (reference sequence). The CDR3 consists of 14 residues. The ends were cut back, 0 bases at V and 5 bases at J, with 11 bases in the middle. The assay was immunoSEQ multiplex PCR, and TCRdb's table has in-frame clones only and misses some. The sample lists roughly 120,000 clones; more than 75% were seen once. In this sample, this clone turned up once. The gene calls are TRBV6-6 and TRBJ2-7; a possible D gene is TRBD1 (5 bases). Sample: peripheral blood, taken on day 0 of AZD1222 vaccination. This clonotype originated in an adult in good health. In DNA, the CDR3 is TGTGCCAGCAGTTACTCGACCAGGGTCCACGAGCAGTACTTC. Translating it yields CASSYSTRVHEQYF.